This T cell receptor beta chain derives from a study of T-cell memory formation after mild COVID-19. This clonotype was recorded a few times. V dropped 6 bases and J dropped 0 bases, with 12 bases sitting between them. The CDR3 is 16 residues long. CDR1 MNHEY and CDR2 SVGEGT come from the germline V gene. A 5'RACE reaction primed in the constant segment made cDNA libraries of TCR alpha and TCR beta, and these carried sample barcodes and UMIs. TCRdb reanalysed the 5' RACE reads using MiXCR and keeps one entry per CDR3 protein. The sample lists 400,000 to 450,000 distinct CDR3 sequences; under 20% were seen once.

V gene TRBV6-2 or TRBV6-3 combines with J gene TRBJ2-6; D might be TRBD2 (5 bases). This receptor was obtained from a man between 18 and 35 years old who had mild COVID-19 (a few samples of this study predate the infection). Cell type and time point are not known. Sequencing input: PBMCs or a T cell subset sorted from them (not recorded which). The CDR3 is CASSPLGISGANVLTF. CDR3 coding DNA: TGTGCCAGCAGCCCCCTCGGGATCTCTGGGGCCAACGTCCTGACTTTC.